This TCR beta chain emerged from a study of shared clonotypes between healthy human individuals. Study information: Three CD4 naive, three CD4 memory, two CD8 naive and one CD8 memory plate were used per donor.

V gave up 7 bases and J gave up 5 bases, with 13 bases separating them. Germline values: CDR1 GTSNPN, CDR2 SVGIG (reference sequence). CDR3 length: 12 amino acids. The split of CD4+ cells yielded CD45RA+ naive and CD45RA-negative memory subsets. The DNA input per sorted-subset replicate PCR was 200 ng, corresponding to roughly 30,000 T cell genomes. This table comes from immunoSEQ multiplex PCR, and its TCRdb copy is limited to in-frame clones, with some not included. The sample has 2 million to 2.5 million clones; 85% to 95% are singletons. This TCR was sampled from a man aged 18 to 29 in good health. Some clones in this sample may be carry-over from other donors' samples. The gene calls are TRBV30 and TRBJ2-3, with D possibly being TRBD1 or TRBD2 (7 bases each). The source material was naive CD4+ T cells from PBMCs. Specified subset: CD45RA+ positively selected. CDR3: CASTGEGDTQYF. CDR3 coding DNA: TGTGCCTCCACAGGGGAGGGAGATACGCAGTATTTT.